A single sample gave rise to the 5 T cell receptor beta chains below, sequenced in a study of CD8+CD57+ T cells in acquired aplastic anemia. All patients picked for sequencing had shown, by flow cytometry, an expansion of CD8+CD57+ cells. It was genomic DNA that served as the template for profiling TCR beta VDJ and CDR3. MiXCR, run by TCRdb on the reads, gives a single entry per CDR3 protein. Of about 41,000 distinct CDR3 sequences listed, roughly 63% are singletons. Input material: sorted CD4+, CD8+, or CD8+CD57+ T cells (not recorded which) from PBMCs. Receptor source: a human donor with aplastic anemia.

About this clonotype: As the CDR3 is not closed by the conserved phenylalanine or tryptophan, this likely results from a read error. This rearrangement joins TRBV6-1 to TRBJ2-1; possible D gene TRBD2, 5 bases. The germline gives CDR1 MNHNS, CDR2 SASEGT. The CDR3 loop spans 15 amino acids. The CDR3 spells CASSEAGEGYDEQFS. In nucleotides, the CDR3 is TGTGCCAGCAGTGAAGCGGGAGAGGGCTACGATGAGCAGTTCTCC.

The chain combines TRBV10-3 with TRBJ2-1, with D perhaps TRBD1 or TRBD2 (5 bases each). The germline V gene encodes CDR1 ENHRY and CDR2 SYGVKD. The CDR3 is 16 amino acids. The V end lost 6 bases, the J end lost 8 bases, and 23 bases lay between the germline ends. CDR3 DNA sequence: TGTGCCATCAGCGATCAGGGACGACGGGGCTCGGATGAGCAGTTCTTC. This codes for CAISDQGRRGSDEQFF.

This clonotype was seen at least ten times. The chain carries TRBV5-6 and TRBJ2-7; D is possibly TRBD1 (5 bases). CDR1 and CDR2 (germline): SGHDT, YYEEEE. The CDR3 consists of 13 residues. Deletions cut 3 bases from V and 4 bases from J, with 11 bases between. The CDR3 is CASSSPRAYEQYF. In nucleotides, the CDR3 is TGTGCCAGCAGCTCTCCCAGGGCATACGAGCAGTACTTC. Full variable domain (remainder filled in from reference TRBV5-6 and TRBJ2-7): DAGVTQSPTHLIKTRGQQVTLRCSPKSGHDTVSWYQQALGQGPQFIFQYYEEEERQRGNFPDRFSGHQFPNYSSELNVNALLLGDSALYLCASSSPRAYEQYFGPGTRLTVT.

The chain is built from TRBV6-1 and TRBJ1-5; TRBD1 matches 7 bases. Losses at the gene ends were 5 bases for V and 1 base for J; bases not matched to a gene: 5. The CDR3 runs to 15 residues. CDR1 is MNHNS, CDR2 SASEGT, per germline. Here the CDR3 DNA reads TGTGCCAGCAGTATGGACAGGTTAAGCAATCAGCCCCAGCATTTT. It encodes CASSMDRLSNQPQHF.

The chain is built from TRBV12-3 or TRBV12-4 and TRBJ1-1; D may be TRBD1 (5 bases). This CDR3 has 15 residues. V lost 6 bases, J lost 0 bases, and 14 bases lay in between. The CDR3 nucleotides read TGTGCCAGCAGGCCTGACAGCCTCATGAACACTGAAGCTTTCTTT. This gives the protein CASRPDSLMNTEAFF.